This T cell receptor beta chain was identified in a study of OX40 agonist ivuxolimab in advanced cancers. In the study overall: Patients in the trial were receiving intravenous ivuxolimab every 2 weeks, at doses of 0.01 to 10 mg/kg. Study findings and constraints: CD4+ and CD8+ blood T cells expanded clonally by week 6 at 0.1 to 3.0 mg/kg. The study found that CD8+ T cells averaged more expanded clones than CD4+.

Autoimmune disease history or systemic immunosuppression led to patients being barred. TCRdb's table, derived via immunoSEQ multiplex PCR, lists solely in-frame clones and lacks some. The sample holds about 80,000 clones, roughly 85% seen once. As for this clone: Its antigen is unidentified. Other DNA sequences in this sample translate to the same CDR3.

The germline V and J ends were trimmed by 4 bases and 3 bases, with 12 bases remaining between them. The V gene's germline CDR1 is SEHNR and CDR2 FQNEAQ (reference sequence). CDR3 size: 14 residues. This sample comprised CD4+ or CD8+ T cells sorted from blood, obtained in a trial of the OX40 agonist ivuxolimab. This receptor was identified in an adult with an advanced solid tumor such as melanoma, head and neck, liver or kidney cancer. The rearrangement links TRBV7-9 to TRBJ2-5; D gene uncertain. CDR3 protein: CASSSGSFKETQYF. The CDR3, as DNA: TGTGCCAGCAGCTCCGGGTCCTTTAAAGAGACCCAGTACTTC.